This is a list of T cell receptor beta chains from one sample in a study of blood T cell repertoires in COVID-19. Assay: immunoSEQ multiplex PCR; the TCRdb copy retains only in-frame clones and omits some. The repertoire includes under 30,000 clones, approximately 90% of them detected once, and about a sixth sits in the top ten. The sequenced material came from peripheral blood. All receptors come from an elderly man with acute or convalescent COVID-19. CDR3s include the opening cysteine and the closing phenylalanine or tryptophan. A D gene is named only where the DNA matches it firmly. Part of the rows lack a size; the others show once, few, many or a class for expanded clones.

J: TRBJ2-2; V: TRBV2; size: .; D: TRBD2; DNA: TGTGCCAGCAGTGATAGCGGGGGGGTGAATGGGGAGCTGTTTTTT; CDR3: CASSDSGGVNGELFF
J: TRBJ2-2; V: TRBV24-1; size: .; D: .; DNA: TGTGCCACCAGTGGTAGGGGGAACACCGGGGAGCTGTTTTTT; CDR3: CATSGRGNTGELFF
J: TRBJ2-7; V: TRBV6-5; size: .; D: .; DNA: TGTGCCAGCAGGCCAGTGCAGGATGCCTACGAGCAGTACTTC; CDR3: CASRPVQDAYEQYF
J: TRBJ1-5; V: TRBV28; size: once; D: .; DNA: TGTGCCAGCACCCGGGGGTATGGTTTCGCGCCCCAGCATTTT; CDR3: CASTRGYGFAPQHF
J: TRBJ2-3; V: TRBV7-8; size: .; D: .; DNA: TGTGCCAGCAGCCGATGGGACTCTCATAGCACAGATACGCAGTATTTT; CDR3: CASSRWDSHSTDTQYF
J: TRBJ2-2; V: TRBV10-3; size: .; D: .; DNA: TGTGCCATCAGTGCCCAGGAAAACACCGGGGAGCTGTTTTTT; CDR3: CAISAQENTGELFF
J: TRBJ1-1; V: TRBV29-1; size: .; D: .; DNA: TGCAGCGTTCAGGGGAACACTGAAGCTTTCTTT; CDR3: CSVQGNTEAFF
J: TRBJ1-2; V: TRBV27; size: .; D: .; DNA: .; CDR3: CASSSSTGYGYTF
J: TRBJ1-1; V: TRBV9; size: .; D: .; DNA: TGTGCCAGCAGCCTGAGGGGGGGATACCCGGACACTGAAGCTTTCTTT; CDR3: CASSLRGGYPDTEAFF
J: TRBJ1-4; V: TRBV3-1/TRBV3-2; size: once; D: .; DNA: TGTGCCAGCAGTCCCTCGGGGGAAAAACTGTTTTTT; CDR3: CASSPSGEKLFF
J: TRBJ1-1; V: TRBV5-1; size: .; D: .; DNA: TGCGCCAGCAGCTTGGGCGGGGCTGGCACTGAAGCTTTCTTT; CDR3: CASSLGGAGTEAFF
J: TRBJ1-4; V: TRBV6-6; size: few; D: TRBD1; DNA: TGTGCCAGCAGTTACTCAACAGGGGGCTCTGATGAAAAACTGTTTTTT; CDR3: CASSYSTGGSDEKLFF
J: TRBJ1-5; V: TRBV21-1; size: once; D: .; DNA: TGTGCCAGCAGCAAAGTTGGGGGGGATCAGCCCCAGCATTTT; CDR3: CASSKVGGDQPQHF
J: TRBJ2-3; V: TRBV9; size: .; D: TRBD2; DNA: TGTGCCAGCAGCTTTTTCCGGGGGGGCGGCACAGATACGCAGTATTTT; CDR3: CASSFFRGGGTDTQYF
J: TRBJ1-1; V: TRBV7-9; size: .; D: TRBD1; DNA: TGTGCCAGCAGCTTGGACAGGCTCGAGACCCTTCGGAACACTGAAGCTTTCTTT; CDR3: CASSLDRLETLRNTEAFF
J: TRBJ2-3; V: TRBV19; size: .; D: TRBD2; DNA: TGTGCCAGCCACCGGGGGGACTCAGATACGCAGTATTTT; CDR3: CASHRGDSDTQYF
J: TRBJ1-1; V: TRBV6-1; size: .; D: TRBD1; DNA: TGTGCCAGCAGTGAGGGACAGGGGAACACTGAAGCTTTCTTT; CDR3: CASSEGQGNTEAFF
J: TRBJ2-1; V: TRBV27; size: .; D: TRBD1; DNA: TGTGCCAGCAGTCCGGGACAGGGGGTCCGCAGGGGTGAGCAGTTCTTC; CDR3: CASSPGQGVRRGEQFF
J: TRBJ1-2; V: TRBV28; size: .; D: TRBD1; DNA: TGTGCCAGCAGCCGCAACTACGGGACAGGGGGCAGCGGCTACACCTTC; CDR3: CASSRNYGTGGSGYTF
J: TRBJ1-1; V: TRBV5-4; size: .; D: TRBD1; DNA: TGTGCCAGCAGCTTAGGACAGGGCGGCACTGAAGCTTTCTTT; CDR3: CASSLGQGGTEAFF
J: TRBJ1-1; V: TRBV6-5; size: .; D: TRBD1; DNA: TGTGCCAGCATCCCCCTTCGGACAGGCTCCACTGAAGCTTTCTTT; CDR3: CASIPLRTGSTEAFF
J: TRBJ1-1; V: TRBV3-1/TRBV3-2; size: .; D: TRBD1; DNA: TGTGCCAGCATCGGGACAGGACACACTGAAGCTTTCTTT; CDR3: CASIGTGHTEAFF